Shown below are 11 T cell receptor beta chains from a single sample sequenced in a study of STAT3 mutations in large granular lymphocyte leukemia. The study, taken as a whole, reports: Every T-LGLL patient had at least one immunodominant TCRbeta clonotype.

Their antigen targets remain unknown. TCRdb's copy holds only in-frame clones and misses some; the assay was immunoSEQ multiplex PCR. The data show roughly 5,900 clones, roughly 87% seen once. Sequencing was carried out using PBMCs. The receptors were sampled from a human donor with T large granular lymphocyte leukemia. Some clones in this sample may be carry-over from other donors' samples.

The rearrangement links TRBV13 to TRBJ1-1, with 8 bases fitting TRBD1. CDR3 size: 17 residues. With V trimmed by 5 bases and J by 1 base, 12 bases remained unmatched. Per the germline V gene, CDR1 is PRHDT and CDR2 is FYEKMQ (reference sequence). For the CDR3, the DNA is TGTGCCAGCAGCCTTACGTGGACAGGGCGTTCGAACACTGAAGCTTTCTTT. It encodes CASSLTWTGRSNTEAFF.

In DNA form, the CDR3 reads TGCGCCAGCAGCCTAGAGGGGGCAGGAGAGCAGTACGTC. Translation: CASSLEGAGEQYV. The rearrangement links TRBV5-1 to TRBJ2-7; 7 positions match TRBD1. The germline gives CDR1 SGHRS, CDR2 YFSETQ. V lost 4 bases to trimming and J lost 7 bases; unmatched junction nucleotides: 8. The CDR3 totals 13 residues.

The chain combines TRBV30 with TRBJ2-1; D call uncertain. Trimming cost V 2 bases and J 9 bases, with 26 bases left between them. CDR3 length: 17 residues. The germline V gene encodes CDR1 GTSNPN and CDR2 SVGIG (reference sequence). CDR3 residues: CAWSRIYDMISASEQFF. The CDR3 bases are TGTGCCTGGAGTCGAATCTACGACATGATATCAGCTAGTGAGCAGTTCTTC.

This chain links TRBV6-1 with TRBJ1-6, with unresolved D. Trimming cost V 6 bases and J 3 bases, with 9 bases left between them. The germline gives CDR1 MNHNS, CDR2 SASEGT. The CDR3 consists of 14 residues. CDR3 residues: CASRGQRYNSPLHF. CDR3 coding DNA: TGTGCCAGCAGAGGGCAGCGCTATAATTCACCCCTCCACTTT.

The chain links TRBV11-3 to TRBJ2-3; D is ambiguous. The V gene's germline CDR1 is SGHNT and CDR2 YENEEA. With 0 bases removed from V and 5 bases from J, the gap between germline ends came to 9 bases. The CDR3 is 14 amino acids. The CDR3 loop reads CASSLDGAGDTQYF. CDR3 coding DNA: TGTGCCAGCAGCTTAGACGGAGCCGGAGATACGCAGTATTTT.

The gene calls are TRBV2 and TRBJ1-5; D call uncertain. Germline values: CDR1 SNHLY, CDR2 FYNNEI. This CDR3 has 15 residues. Between the trimmed V and J ends, which lost 7 bases and 2 bases, there was a span of 15 bases. The CDR3 DNA follows: TGTGCCAGCACCCCTTGGGGAGGTGGCAATCAGCCCCAGCATTTT. Protein product: CASTPWGGGNQPQHF.

The chain has TRBV5-1 and TRBJ2-5; 7 positions match TRBD1. The length of the CDR3 is 14 residues. CDR1 is SGHRS and CDR2 is YFSETQ in the germline V gene. V lost 4 bases, J lost 6 bases, and 9 bases stayed unmatched. CDR3 in DNA: TGCGCCAGCAGCCCATCAGAGACAGGGAAGACCCAGTACTTC. Its translation is CASSPSETGKTQYF.

CDR3 in amino acids: CAISEGDRQFF. CDR3 DNA sequence: TGTGCCATCAGTGAAGGGGACAGGCAGTTCTTC. The chain uses TRBV10-3 and TRBJ2-1; 7 nucleotides align to TRBD1. This CDR3 comprises 11 residues. V shed 3 bases and J 12 bases; nucleotides not matched to a gene: 2. Germline lookup yields CDR1 ENHRY and CDR2 SYGVKD.

The rearrangement links TRBV2 to TRBJ1-5; the D gene is possibly TRBD1 (5 bases). The CDR3 has 15 amino acids. V was trimmed by 6 bases and J by 0 bases, leaving 12 bases between them. The germline CDR1 and CDR2 sequences are SNHLY and FYNNEI. CDR3 region: CASSRDGYSNQPQHF. The CDR3 bases are TGTGCCAGCAGCCGGGACGGATATAGCAATCAGCCCCAGCATTTT.

The J gene is TRBJ2-5, the V gene TRBV28; tentative D call: TRBD1 (6 bases). The V end lost 6 bases, the J end lost 5 bases, and 16 bases lay between the germline ends. This CDR3 region has 14 residues. Germline-derived CDR1 and CDR2 are MDHEN and SYDVKM. Written as DNA, the CDR3 is TGTGCCAGCAGATTACAGGGTTCGGGGGAGACCCAGTACTTC. Protein sequence: CASRLQGSGETQYF.

V is TRBV25-1 and J is TRBJ2-5; 7 nucleotides line up with TRBD1. Unmatched junction bases numbered 10, after V lost 4 bases and J lost 5 bases. Looked up from germline, CDR1 is MGHDK and CDR2 is SYGVNS. The CDR3 covers 15 residues. CDR3 coding DNA: TGTGCCAGCAGTGTACCGGGACAGAAAGGGGAGACCCAGTACTTC. Amino acids: CASSVPGQKGETQYF.